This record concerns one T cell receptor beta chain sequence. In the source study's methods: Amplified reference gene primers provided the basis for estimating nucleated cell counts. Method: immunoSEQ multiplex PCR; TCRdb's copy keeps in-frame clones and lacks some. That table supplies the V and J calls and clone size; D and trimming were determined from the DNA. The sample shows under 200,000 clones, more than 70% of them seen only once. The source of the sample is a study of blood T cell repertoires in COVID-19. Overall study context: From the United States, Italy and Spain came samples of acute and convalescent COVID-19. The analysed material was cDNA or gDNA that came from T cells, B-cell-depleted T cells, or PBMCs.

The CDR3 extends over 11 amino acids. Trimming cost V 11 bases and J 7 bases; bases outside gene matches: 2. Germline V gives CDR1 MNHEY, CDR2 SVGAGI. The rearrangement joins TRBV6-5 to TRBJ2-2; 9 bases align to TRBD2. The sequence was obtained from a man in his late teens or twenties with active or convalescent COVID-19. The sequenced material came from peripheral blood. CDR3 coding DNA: TGTGCCGCGGGAGGGATCGGGGAGCTGTTTTTT. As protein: CAAGGIGELFF.